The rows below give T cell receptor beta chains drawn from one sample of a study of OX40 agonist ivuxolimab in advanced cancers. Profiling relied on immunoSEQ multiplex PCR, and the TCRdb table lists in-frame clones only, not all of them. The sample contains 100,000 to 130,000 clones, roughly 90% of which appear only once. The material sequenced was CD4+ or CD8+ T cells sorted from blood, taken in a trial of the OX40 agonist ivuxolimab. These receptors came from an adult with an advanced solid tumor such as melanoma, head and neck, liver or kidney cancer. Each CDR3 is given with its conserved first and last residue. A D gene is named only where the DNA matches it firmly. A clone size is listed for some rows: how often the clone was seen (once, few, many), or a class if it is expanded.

CDR3: CASSLEEEQFF; DNA: TGTGCCAGCAGTTTAGAGGAAGAGCAGTTCTTC; D: .; J: TRBJ2-1; V: TRBV28; size: .
CDR3: CASRGTGRATDTQYF; DNA: TGCGCCAGCAGAGGGACAGGGAGGGCCACAGATACGCAGTATTTT; D: TRBD1; J: TRBJ2-3; V: TRBV4-3; size: .
CDR3: CAISAERISYNEQFF; DNA: TGTGCCATCAGTGCGGAGCGGATATCCTACAATGAGCAGTTCTTC; D: .; J: TRBJ2-1; V: TRBV10-3; size: .
CDR3: CASSLELSSGANVLTF; DNA: TGCGCCAGCAGCTTGGAGCTTAGCTCTGGGGCCAACGTCCTGACTTTC; D: .; J: TRBJ2-6; V: TRBV5-1; size: .
CDR3: CAISAGQTRGYTF; DNA: TGTGCCATCAGTGCGGGGCAGACACGCGGCTACACCTTC; D: .; J: TRBJ1-2; V: TRBV10-3; size: .
CDR3: CASSPSIVLYF; DNA: TGTGCCAGCAGCCCCTCGATAGTGTTGTACTTC; D: .; J: TRBJ2-7; V: TRBV28; size: .
CDR3: CASSPSQGQLNTEAFF; DNA: TGTGCCAGCTCACCATCCCAGGGACAGTTGAACACTGAAGCTTTCTTT; D: TRBD1; J: TRBJ1-1; V: TRBV18; size: .
CDR3: CASSRRNSGNTIYF; DNA: TGTGCCAGCAGCCGACGGAACTCTGGAAACACCATATATTTT; D: .; J: TRBJ1-3; V: TRBV6-1; size: many
CDR3: CASSFSRSSYNSPLHF; DNA: TGCGCCAGCAGCTTTTCACGGAGCTCCTATAATTCACCCCTCCACTTT; D: .; J: TRBJ1-6; V: TRBV5-1; size: .
CDR3: CSVVETYNEQFF; DNA: TGCAGCGTTGTGGAGACCTACAATGAGCAGTTCTTC; D: .; J: TRBJ2-1; V: TRBV29-1; size: .
CDR3: CASSDGLQETQYF; DNA: TGTGCCAGCAGCGATGGTCTGCAAGAGACCCAGTACTTC; D: .; J: TRBJ2-5; V: TRBV7-8; size: .
CDR3: CASKQDTFYGYTF; DNA: TGTGCCAGTAAACAGGACACTTTCTATGGCTACACCTTC; D: .; J: TRBJ1-2; V: TRBV19; size: .
CDR3: CASSFGQGDTEAFF; DNA: TGTGCCAGCAGCTTCGGACAGGGTGACACTGAAGCTTTCTTT; D: TRBD1; J: TRBJ1-1; V: TRBV7-6; size: .
CDR3: CASSLRETGTTSLTRTQYF; DNA: TGTGCCAGCAGCTTAAGGGAGACAGGGACGACTAGCCTTACCCGGACGCAGTATTTT; D: .; J: TRBJ2-3; V: TRBV7-3; size: .
CDR3: CASSLVAGANGYTF; DNA: TGTGCCAGCAGCTTAGTGGCGGGGGCGAATGGCTACACCTTC; D: .; J: TRBJ1-2; V: TRBV7-9; size: .
CDR3: CASSISGMGGEKLFF; DNA: TGTGCCAGCAGTATCTCAGGGATGGGGGGTGAAAAACTGTTTTTT; D: .; J: TRBJ1-4; V: TRBV28; size: once
CDR3: CASSGSGGYGYTF; DNA: TGTGCCAGCAGCGGCTCAGGGGGCTATGGCTACACCTTC; D: TRBD1; J: TRBJ1-2; V: TRBV11-2; size: .
CDR3: CASSPAAVRDGGYTF; DNA: TGCGCCAGCAGCCCCGCGGCCGTGCGCGACGGAGGCTACACCTTC; D: .; J: TRBJ1-2; V: TRBV5-1; size: .
CDR3: CASSLRTSGIEQYF; DNA: TGTGCCAGCAGCCTCCGGACTAGCGGGATCGAGCAGTACTTC; D: .; J: TRBJ2-7; V: TRBV21-1; size: .
CDR3: CASSGGGISGNTIYF; DNA: TGTGCCAGCAGTGGGGGGGGTATCTCTGGAAACACCATATATTTT; D: .; J: TRBJ1-3; V: TRBV2; size: .
CDR3: CASSLTDRGSYEQYF; DNA: TGTGCCAGCAGTTTAACCGACAGGGGGAGCTACGAGCAGTACTTC; D: TRBD1; J: TRBJ2-7; V: TRBV28; size: .
CDR3: CASSLGRGQSTEAFF; DNA: TGTGCCAGCAGCTTGGGGAGGGGGCAGAGCACTGAAGCTTTCTTT; D: TRBD1; J: TRBJ1-1; V: TRBV5-4; size: .
CDR3: CATSMDTYEQYF; DNA: TGTGCCACCAGCATGGACACCTACGAGCAGTACTTC; D: .; J: TRBJ2-7; V: TRBV15; size: .